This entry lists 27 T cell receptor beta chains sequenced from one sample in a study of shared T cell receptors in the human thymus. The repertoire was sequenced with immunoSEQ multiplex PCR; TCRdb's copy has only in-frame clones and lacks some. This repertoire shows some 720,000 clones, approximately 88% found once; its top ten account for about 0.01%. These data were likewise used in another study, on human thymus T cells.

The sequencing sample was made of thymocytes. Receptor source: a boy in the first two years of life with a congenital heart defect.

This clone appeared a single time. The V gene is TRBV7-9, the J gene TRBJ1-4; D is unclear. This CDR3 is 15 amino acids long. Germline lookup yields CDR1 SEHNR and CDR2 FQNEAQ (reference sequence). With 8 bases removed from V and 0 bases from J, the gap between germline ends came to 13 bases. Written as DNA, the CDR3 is TGTGCCAGCGATGTGGCCGGGGCAACTAATGAAAAACTGTTTTTT. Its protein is CASDVAGATNEKLFF.

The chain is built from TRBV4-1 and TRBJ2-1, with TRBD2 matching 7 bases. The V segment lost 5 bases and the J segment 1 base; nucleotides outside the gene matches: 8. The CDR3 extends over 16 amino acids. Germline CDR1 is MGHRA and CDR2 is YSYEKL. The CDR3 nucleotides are TGCGCCAGCAGCAAGCAGGAACTAGCGTCCTACAATGAGCAGTTCTTC. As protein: CASSKQELASYNEQFF.

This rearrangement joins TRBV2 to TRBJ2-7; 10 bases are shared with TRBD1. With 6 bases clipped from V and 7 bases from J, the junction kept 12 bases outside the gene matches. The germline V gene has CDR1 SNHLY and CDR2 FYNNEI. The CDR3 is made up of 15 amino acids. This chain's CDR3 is CASSPIPGQGLEQYF. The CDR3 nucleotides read TGTGCCAGCAGCCCCATACCGGGACAGGGGCTGGAGCAGTACTTC.

CDR3 sequence reads: CASRGLFSYEQYF. CDR3 nucleotide sequence: TGTGCCAGTAGAGGACTATTCTCCTACGAGCAGTACTTC. V and J are TRBV27 and TRBJ2-7; possible D gene TRBD2, 6 bases. The CDR3 covers 13 residues. With 9 bases removed from V and 0 bases from J, the gap between germline ends came to 12 bases. The germline V gene encodes CDR1 MNHEY and CDR2 SMNVEV (reference sequence).

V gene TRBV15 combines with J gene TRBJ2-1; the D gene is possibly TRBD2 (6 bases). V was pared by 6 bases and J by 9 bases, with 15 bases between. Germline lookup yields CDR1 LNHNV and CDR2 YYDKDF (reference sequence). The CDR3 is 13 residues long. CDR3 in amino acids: CATRSGRAGEQFF. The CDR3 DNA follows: TGTGCCACCAGGAGCGGGCGAGCGGGTGAGCAGTTCTTC.

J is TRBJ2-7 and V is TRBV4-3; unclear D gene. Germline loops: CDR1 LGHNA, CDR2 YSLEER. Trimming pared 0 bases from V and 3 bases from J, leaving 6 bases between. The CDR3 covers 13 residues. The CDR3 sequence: CASSQERVYEQYF. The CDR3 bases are TGCGCCAGCAGCCAAGAACGGGTCTACGAGCAGTACTTC.

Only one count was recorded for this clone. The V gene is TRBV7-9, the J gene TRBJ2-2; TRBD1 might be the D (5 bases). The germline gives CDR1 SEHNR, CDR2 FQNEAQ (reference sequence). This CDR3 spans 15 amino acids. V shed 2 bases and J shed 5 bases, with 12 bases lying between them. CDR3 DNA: TGTGCCAGCAGCTTAAAATCAGGGATAACCGGGGAGCTGTTTTTT. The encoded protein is CASSLKSGITGELFF.

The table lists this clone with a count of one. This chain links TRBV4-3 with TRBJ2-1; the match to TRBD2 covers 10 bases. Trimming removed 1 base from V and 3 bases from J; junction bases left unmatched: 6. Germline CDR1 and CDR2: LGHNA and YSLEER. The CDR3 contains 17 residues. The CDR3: CASSQASGRAYYNEQFF. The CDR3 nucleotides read TGCGCCAGCAGCCAAGCCAGCGGGAGGGCCTACTACAATGAGCAGTTCTTC.

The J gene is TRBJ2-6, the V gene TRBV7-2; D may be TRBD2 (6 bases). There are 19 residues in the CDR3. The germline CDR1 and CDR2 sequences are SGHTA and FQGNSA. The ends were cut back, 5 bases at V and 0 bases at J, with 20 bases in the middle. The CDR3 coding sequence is TGTGCCAGCAGCCCCGGAGTCGGGACTCAGAGCTCTGGGGCCAACGTCCTGACTTTC. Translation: CASSPGVGTQSSGANVLTF.

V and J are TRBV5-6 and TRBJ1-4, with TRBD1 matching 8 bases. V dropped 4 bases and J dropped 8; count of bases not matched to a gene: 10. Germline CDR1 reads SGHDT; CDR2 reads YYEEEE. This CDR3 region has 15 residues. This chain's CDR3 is CASSPRQGSGEKLFF. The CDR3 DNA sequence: TGTGCCAGCAGCCCTCGACAGGGGTCGGGGGAAAAACTGTTTTTT. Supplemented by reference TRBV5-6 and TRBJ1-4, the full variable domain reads DAGVTQSPTHLIKTRGQQVTLRCSPKSGHDTVSWYQQALGQGPQFIFQYYEEEERQRGNFPDRFSGHQFPNYSSELNVNALLLGDSALYLCASSPRQGSGEKLFFGSGTQLSVL.

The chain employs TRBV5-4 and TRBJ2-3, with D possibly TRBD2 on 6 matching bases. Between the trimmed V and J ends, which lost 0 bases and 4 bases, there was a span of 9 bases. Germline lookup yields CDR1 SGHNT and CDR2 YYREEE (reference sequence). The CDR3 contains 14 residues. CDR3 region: CASSLVGRSDTQYF. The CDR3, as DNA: TGTGCCAGCAGCTTGGTCGGGAGATCAGATACGCAGTATTTT.

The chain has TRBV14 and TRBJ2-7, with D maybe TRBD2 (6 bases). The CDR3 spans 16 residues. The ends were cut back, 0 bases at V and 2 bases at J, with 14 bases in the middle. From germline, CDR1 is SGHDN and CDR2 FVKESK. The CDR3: CASSQEVRGATYEQYF. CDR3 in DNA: TGTGCCAGCAGCCAAGAGGTTCGCGGGGCCACCTACGAGCAGTACTTC.

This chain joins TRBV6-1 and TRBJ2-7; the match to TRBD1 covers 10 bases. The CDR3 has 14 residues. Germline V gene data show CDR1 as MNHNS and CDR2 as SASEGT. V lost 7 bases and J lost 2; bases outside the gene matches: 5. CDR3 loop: CASNGGTGAYEQYF. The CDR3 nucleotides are TGTGCCAGCAACGGGGGGACAGGGGCCTACGAGCAGTACTTC.

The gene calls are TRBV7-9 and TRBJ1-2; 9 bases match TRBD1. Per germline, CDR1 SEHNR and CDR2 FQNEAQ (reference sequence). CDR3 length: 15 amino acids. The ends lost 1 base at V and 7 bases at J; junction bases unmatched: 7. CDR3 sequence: CASSLETGGMRGYTF. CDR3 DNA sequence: TGTGCCAGCAGCTTAGAGACAGGGGGTATGCGTGGCTACACCTTC.

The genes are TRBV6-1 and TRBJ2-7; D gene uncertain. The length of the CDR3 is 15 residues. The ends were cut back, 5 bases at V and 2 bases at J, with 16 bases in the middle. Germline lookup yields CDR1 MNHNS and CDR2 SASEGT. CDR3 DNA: TGTGCCAGCAGTCCTACGGCAGGCCGTACCTACGAGCAGTACTTC. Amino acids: CASSPTAGRTYEQYF.

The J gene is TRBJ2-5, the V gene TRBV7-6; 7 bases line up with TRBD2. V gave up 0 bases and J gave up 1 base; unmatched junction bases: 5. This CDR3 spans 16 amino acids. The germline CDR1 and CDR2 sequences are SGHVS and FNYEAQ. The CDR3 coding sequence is TGTGCCAGCAGCTTAGCGGTCCCTAGCGGCCAAGAGACCCAGTACTTC. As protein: CASSLAVPSGQETQYF.

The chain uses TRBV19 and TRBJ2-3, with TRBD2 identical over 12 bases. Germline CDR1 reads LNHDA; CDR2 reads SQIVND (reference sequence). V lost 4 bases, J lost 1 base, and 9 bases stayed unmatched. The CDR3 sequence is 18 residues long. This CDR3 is CASSRLAGALSGTDTQYF. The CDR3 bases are TGTGCCAGTAGTAGACTAGCGGGAGCCCTAAGTGGCACAGATACGCAGTATTTT.

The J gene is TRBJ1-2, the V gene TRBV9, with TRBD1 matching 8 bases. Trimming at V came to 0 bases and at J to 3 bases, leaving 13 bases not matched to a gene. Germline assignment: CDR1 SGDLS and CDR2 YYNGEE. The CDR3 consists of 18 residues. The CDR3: CASSVGLKGGQDDYGYTF. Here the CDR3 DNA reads TGTGCCAGCAGCGTAGGTCTGAAGGGGGGACAGGACGACTATGGCTACACCTTC. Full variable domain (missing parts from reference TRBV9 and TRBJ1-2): DSGVTQTPKHLITATGQRVTLRCSPRSGDLSVYWYQQSLDQGLQFLIQYYNGEERAKGNILERFSAQQFPDLHSELNLSSLELGDSALYFCASSVGLKGGQDDYGYTFGSGTRLTVV.

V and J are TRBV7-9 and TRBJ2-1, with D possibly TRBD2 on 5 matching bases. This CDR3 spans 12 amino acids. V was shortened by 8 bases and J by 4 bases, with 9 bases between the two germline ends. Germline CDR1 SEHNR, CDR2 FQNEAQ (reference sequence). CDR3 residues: CASSSGYNEQFF. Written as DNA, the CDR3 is TGTGCCAGCTCCTCGGGGTACAATGAGCAGTTCTTC.

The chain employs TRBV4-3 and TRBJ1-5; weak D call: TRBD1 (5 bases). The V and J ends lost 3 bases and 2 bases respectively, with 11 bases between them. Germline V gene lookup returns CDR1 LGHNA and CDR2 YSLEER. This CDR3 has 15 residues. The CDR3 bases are TGCGCCAGCAGCCAGACGGGGGAAGGCAATCAGCCCCAGCATTTT. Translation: CASSQTGEGNQPQHF.

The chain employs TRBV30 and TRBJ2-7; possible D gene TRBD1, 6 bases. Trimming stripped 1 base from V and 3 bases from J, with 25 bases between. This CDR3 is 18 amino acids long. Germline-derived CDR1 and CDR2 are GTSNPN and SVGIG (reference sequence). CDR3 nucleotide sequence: TGTGCCTGGAGTGACCGAGGGCCGGGCGCAGGGGTAATCTACGAGCAGTACTTC. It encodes CAWSDRGPGAGVIYEQYF.

CDR3 region: CASSLGTSGMLRYEQYF. DNA for the CDR3: TGCGCCAGCAGCTTGGGGACTAGCGGGATGTTAAGATACGAGCAGTACTTC. The chain has TRBV5-1 and TRBJ2-5, with 12 nucleotides matching TRBD2. The closer fit of TRBJ2-7 to the DNA end suggests the J call may be wrong. Germline V gene data show CDR1 as SGHRS and CDR2 as YFSETQ. The CDR3 runs 17 residues.

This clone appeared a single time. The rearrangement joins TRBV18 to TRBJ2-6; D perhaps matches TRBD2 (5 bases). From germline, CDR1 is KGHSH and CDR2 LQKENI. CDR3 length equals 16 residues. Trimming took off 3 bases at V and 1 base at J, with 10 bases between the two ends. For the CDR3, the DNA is TGTGCCAGCTCACCCACCGGAGGTTCTGGGGCCAACGTCCTGACTTTC. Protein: CASSPTGGSGANVLTF.

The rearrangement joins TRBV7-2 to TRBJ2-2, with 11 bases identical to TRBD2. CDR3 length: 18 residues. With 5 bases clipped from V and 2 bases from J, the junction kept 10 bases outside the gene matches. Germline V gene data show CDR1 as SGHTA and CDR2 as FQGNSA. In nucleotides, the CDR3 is TGTGCCAGCAGCGCCCCTCCGGGACTAGCGGCCAACACCGGGGAGCTGTTTTTT. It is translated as CASSAPPGLAANTGELFF.

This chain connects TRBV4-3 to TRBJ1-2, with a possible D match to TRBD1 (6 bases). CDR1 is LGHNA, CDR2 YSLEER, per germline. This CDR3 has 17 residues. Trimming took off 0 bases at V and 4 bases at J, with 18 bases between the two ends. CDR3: CASSQDVAGAGSYGYTF. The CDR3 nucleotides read TGCGCCAGCAGCCAAGATGTCGCAGGGGCTGGGAGCTATGGCTACACCTTC.

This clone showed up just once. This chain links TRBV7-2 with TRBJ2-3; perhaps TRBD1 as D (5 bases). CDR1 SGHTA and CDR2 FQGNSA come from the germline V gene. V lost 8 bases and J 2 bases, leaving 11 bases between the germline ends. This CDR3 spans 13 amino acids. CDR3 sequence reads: CASDRRNTDTQYF. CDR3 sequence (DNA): TGTGCCAGCGACAGAAGGAACACAGATACGCAGTATTTT.

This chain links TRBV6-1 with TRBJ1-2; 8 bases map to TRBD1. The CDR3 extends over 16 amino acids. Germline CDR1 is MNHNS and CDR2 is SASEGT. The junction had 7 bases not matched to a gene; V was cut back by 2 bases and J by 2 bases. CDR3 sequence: CASSEFWTGWNYGYTF. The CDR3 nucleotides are TGTGCCAGCAGTGAATTCTGGACAGGGTGGAACTATGGCTACACCTTC.